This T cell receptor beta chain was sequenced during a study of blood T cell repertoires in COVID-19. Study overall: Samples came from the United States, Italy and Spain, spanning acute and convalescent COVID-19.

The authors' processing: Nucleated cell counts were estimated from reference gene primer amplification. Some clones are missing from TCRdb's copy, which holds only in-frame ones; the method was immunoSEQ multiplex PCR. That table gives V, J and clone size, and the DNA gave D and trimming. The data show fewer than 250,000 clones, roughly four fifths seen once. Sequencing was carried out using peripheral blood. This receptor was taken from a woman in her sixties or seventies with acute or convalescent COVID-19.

The chain's CDR3 is CASSVASTEDNSPLHF. CDR3 coding DNA: TGTGCCAGCAGCGTAGCCTCGACAGAGGATAATTCACCCCTCCACTTT. The J gene is TRBJ1-6, the V gene TRBV4-2; TRBD1 might be the D (5 bases). This CDR3 comprises 16 residues. Trimming left V 5 bases short and J 5 bases short, with 16 bases between. The germline CDR1 and CDR2 sequences are LGHNA and YNFKEQ.